This TCR beta chain was sequenced during a study of blood T cell repertoires in COVID-19 (dated by TCRdb to the early 2020s). In terms of the full investigation: Samples from collaborators originated in the United States, Italy and Spain and spanned both the acute and convalescent phases of COVID-19. The repertoires were released in a freely available public database meant as a resource for research on the immune response to SARS-CoV-2. Samples came from the ongoing ImmuneRACE study (first 160 participants) plus 1,254 subjects from 6 global collaborators. A de-identified subject ID, COVID-19 status, age in years and sex were almost always included in the sample metadata. The material from the prospective study consisted of cDNA or gDNA derived from T cells, B-cell-depleted T cells, or PBMCs. Where HLA class I and class II types were available, the types were taken from metadata supplied by the sample provider, not from assay-based typing. Subjects who had been exposed to COVID-19, were actively infected with it, or had recovered from it provided the deeply sampled blood TCRbeta repertoires that made up the dataset. Here is what the overall study found, with its caveats: How much clinical and demographic metadata was included differed by source and by participant, and the metadata was provided uncurated.

Whole blood was collected in K2EDTA tubes by collaborating institutions according to the institutions' own protocols. For TCRbeta analysis, collaborators shipped samples as frozen whole blood, isolated PBMCs, or DNA extracted from either of those sample types. Counted from cysteine to phenylalanine, this CDR3 has 18 amino acids. Of all the DNA, just the CDR3 is kept, 54 bases in frame from base 1. The germline V gene provides CDR1 SGHAT and CDR2 FQNNGV. Ends trimmed: V by 1 base, J by 2 bases; bases unmatched to a gene: 4. For this clone: This clone's antigen is unknown. Per-nucleotide qualities are absent, and no much larger clonotype sits a single base away.

The immunoSEQ Assay, a bias-controlled multiplex PCR, was used to amplify TCRbeta CDR3 regions from genomic DNA. On the study's bioinformatics: Nucleated cell counts per sample were estimated from amplification of reference gene primers within the assay. Sequence reads were collapsed and filtered to measure the absolute abundance of every unique TCRbeta CDR3 rearrangement. For each sample, productive Simpson clonality was calculated by taking the square root of Simpson's diversity index across productive rearrangements. TCRdb holds this immuneACCESS table with in-frame rearrangements only. Some clones are missing; in checked studies, unresolved V genes explain under half, and the rest has no known cause. V and J calls and clone size are given by that table; D and trimming were obtained from the DNA. This sample has some 150,000 clones in its table, and about 85% of those were observed once. The top ten hold approximately 2.4% of the sample.

The V and J genes are TRBV11-2 and TRBJ2-3; 15 middle bases align to TRBD2. The clonotype was recovered from a woman in her 70s with acute or convalescent COVID-19. The sample consisted of peripheral blood. The DNA sequence follows: TGTGCCAGCAGCTTAGCGGGACTAGCGGGGGGAACCACAGATACGCAGTATTTT. Translated, this is CASSLAGLAGGTTDTQYF. With the portions outside the CDR3 filled from the reference TRBV11-2 and TRBJ2-3 genes, the complete variable region becomes EAGVAQSPRYKIIEKRQSVAFWCNPISGHATLYWYQQILGQGPKLLIQFQNNGVVDDSQLPKDRFSAERLKGVDSTLKIQPAKLEDSAVYLCASSLAGLAGGTTDTQYFGPGTRLTVL.